This section outlines one TCR beta chain sequence together with its context. It lacks a known antigen. Nothing much larger sits one base from this clone, and base qualities are not available. This record comes from a study of T cell responses to AZD1222 COVID-19 vaccine (TCRdb year 2021). Notes on the research overall: TCR sequencing was performed for 230 to 250 trial participants, of whom around 200 were given two doses of AZD1222 and some 25 were given two doses of MenACWY control vaccine. Trial participants were enrolled into age subgroups of 18-55, 56-69 and 70-plus years, which contained around 150, 29 and 61 TCR-sequenced participants, respectively. Study-wide conclusions, independent of this receptor: Because no day 14 peak-response samples were available, the repertoires could be characterized only after the peak T cell response. Most participants were white British and females outnumbered males, and the authors suggested that clonal diversity may have been underestimated. In the small 56-69-year group, the increase in depth fell short of significance, most likely because of low power. CD4 TCRs associated with the vaccine covered the entire spike protein, and the dominant responses were in regions 160-218 and 743-854. Reportedly, close to half of the unique spike-specific TCRs recognized epitopes lying outside the regions that are mutated in the B.1.351 and B.1.1.7 variants. Conclusions about previously exposed vaccinees are limited, since just five to seven AZD1222 recipients were seropositive for SARS-CoV-2 at baseline. After two AZD1222 doses, both the breadth and the depth of spike-specific TCRs were significantly higher than at day 0 and than in MenACWY recipients.

From cysteine to phenylalanine, the CDR3 is 16 amino acids long. Only the CDR3 DNA is retained, 48 bases long and in frame from the first base. As encoded in the germline V gene, CDR1 is SGHVS while CDR2 is FNYEAQ. V loses 5 bases, J loses 4 bases, and the germline ends lie 21 bases apart. The CDR3 regions of human TCRbeta chains were analyzed by immunosequencing. Concerning the study's data processing: TCRs in the repertoires were compared against a reference library of SARS-CoV-2-specific TCRs that had been generated with the MIRA antigen-specificity platform. Breadth meant the fraction of unique TCRs that were SARS-CoV-2-associated, whereas depth meant the fraction of total T cells that were SARS-CoV-2-associated. Using the MIRA data, each spike-specific TCR was mapped to the spike region that the TCR reacts to and placed in a CD4 or CD8 class. Log10-transformed breadth and depth values were compared by one-way ANOVA with Sidak's multiple comparisons tests. What TCRdb holds here is the immuneACCESS table cut down to in-frame rearrangements. Part of the clones is not present; checked against another copy, under half of the missing clones reflect an unresolved V gene, and the others are unexplained. The DNA was the basis for D and trimming; V, J and clone size are from that table. The sample contains some 96,000 clones, about 81% of them found a single time. Around 14% of the sample goes to the ten largest clones.

The meaning of the sample's time point label: about 28 days (+/-7) after the second vaccine dose. Because spike-specific TCR depth and breadth did not differ between the two schedules, AZD1222 recipients who got a second dose at roughly 4 weeks were pooled with those who got a second dose at roughly 12 weeks. Vaccinee samples were obtained from the UK trials COV001 and COV002, which included a single-blind randomized controlled phase 2/3 trial of AZD1222 (ChAdOx1 nCoV-19) in healthy adults. For TCRbeta chain sequencing, PBMC samples from trial participants were taken at day 0 and at day 28 after the second dose.

Recombination connected TRBV7-6 to TRBJ2-7; a weak D assignment points to TRBD2 (5 bases agree). The TCR was taken from an adult who received the AZD1222 COVID-19 vaccine. Sequenced material: peripheral blood, taken 28 days after the second AZD1222 dose. The bases are TGTGCCAGCAGCCCACAAGCAAGCGGCCAGTGGTACGAGCAGTACTTC. Its product reads: CASSPQASGQWYEQYF.